This T cell receptor beta chain appears in the sequencing data of a study of T cell responses to AZD1222 COVID-19 vaccine. Whole-study context: It was second doses at about 4 or about 12 weeks that were pooled.

The germline V and J ends were trimmed by 5 bases and 10 bases, with 9 bases remaining between them. The CDR3 extends over 12 amino acids. CDR1 is SGHVS and CDR2 is FNYEAQ in the germline V gene. TCRdb keeps only in-frame clones here, not all; method: immunoSEQ multiplex PCR. The sample yields around 100,000 clones, 88% seen once. This receptor was taken from an adult in good health. The chain couples TRBV7-6 to TRBJ1-6; D call uncertain. This sample comprised peripheral blood, obtained on day 0 of AZD1222 vaccination. CDR3 protein: CASSARRSPLHF. In DNA form, the CDR3 reads TGTGCCAGCAGCGCCCGAAGGTCACCCCTCCACTTT.